This TCR beta chain comes out of a study of blood T cell repertoires in COVID-19. Whole-study context: Sites across the United States, Italy and Spain contributed samples from acute and convalescent COVID-19. PBMCs, B-cell-depleted T cells, or T cells provided the cDNA or gDNA that made up the material.

Germline V gene data show CDR1 as MNHNY and CDR2 as SVGAGI (reference sequence). V was pared by 4 bases and J by 6 bases, with 15 bases between. The CDR3 covers 15 residues. This clone was found once. Original methodology: The assay estimated nucleated cells by amplifying reference gene primers. Sequenced by immunoSEQ multiplex PCR; TCRdb stores in-frame clones only, minus some. V and J calls plus clone size are reproduced from that table; the DNA served to infer D and trimming. The sample yields around 310,000 clones, about 89% seen once. Sequencing was performed on peripheral blood. The receptor comes from a woman aged 60-75 years with acute or convalescent COVID-19. The genes are TRBV6-6 and TRBJ1-4; possibly TRBD1 for D (6 bases). CDR3 DNA sequence: TGTGCCAGCAGTTCCGAGGGGGTCGACTATGAAAAACTGTTTTTT. Translating gives CASSSEGVDYEKLFF.